The clone carrying this T cell receptor beta chain was seen once. Its cognate antigen is unknown. This entry is derived from a study of graft-versus-host responses after intestinal transplantation. Measured with immunoSEQ multiplex PCR; TCRdb has only the in-frame clones, and not every one. The profile shows 88,000 or so clones, 85% to 90% of them singletons. The CDR3 is 14 amino acids. J was trimmed by 9 bases and V by 5 bases; bases with no gene match: 9. Germline V gene lookup returns CDR1 SGHDT and CDR2 YYEEEE. Here the sequenced sample was unstimulated CD4+ T cells sorted from spleen or lymph node cells, taken before intestinal transplant. The chain recombines TRBV5-6 with TRBJ2-1, with TRBD1 matching 9 bases. This TCR derives from a human donor who received an intestinal transplant. The CDR3 sequence is CASREEQGAGEQFF. The CDR3 coding sequence is TGTGCCAGCAGAGAGGAACAGGGGGCCGGTGAGCAGTTCTTC.